Given below is one TCR beta chain in context. This clone was counted only a few times. No antigen is known for it. No base quality values were provided; no much bigger clone lies one nucleotide off. This sample is part of a study of shared clonotypes between healthy human individuals (dated by TCRdb to 2018 to 2021). About the full investigation: Three men and two women, aged 18 to 49 years, made up the cohort. For each donor, CD4 naive and CD4 memory were each run on three plates, CD8 naive on two plates, and CD8 memory on one plate. To estimate repertoire size and how much clonotypes are shared between individuals, the study performed deep sequencing of blood TCR repertoires from about five healthy adults. To increase sequencing depth and limit assay-specific biases, different laboratories used diverse techniques to prepare libraries and sequence TCR repertoires. Per donor, leukapheresis produced somewhere between about 0.9 and 9.5 billion PBMCs.

What the study reported, not specific to this receptor: Naive subsets generally had larger estimated clonotype richness than memory subsets did. Only blood was sampled, and tissue TCR repertoires likely differ from those in blood. Based on pairwise subsampling, the degree of clonotype sharing among donors was expected to be affected by sequencing depth. Sharing across a few donors was observed for 5% to 6.5% of naive CD4, 3.5% of naive CD8, about 2.3% of memory CD4, and roughly 0.4% of memory CD8 clonotypes. Clonotypes shared by all four sorted-subset donors showed higher generation probabilities than non-shared clonotypes. The genetic and exposure-history diversity represented was limited by the small number of donors. Incomplete sequencing was indicated by rarefaction of sorted-subset datasets, despite the large sequencing depth.

V lost 1 base and J lost 6 bases; the stretch between them is 12 bases long. From the cysteine up to the phenylalanine, the CDR3 has a length of 13 residues. The sequence is cut down to CDR3 DNA, 39 bases in frame from base 1. CDR1 SQVTM and CDR2 ANQGSEA were looked up in the germline V gene. Using the deep immunoSEQ assay, TCR CDR3 regions were amplified from genomic DNA by multiplex PCR. For each cell subset, the extracted genomic DNA was distributed evenly across all wells of several immunoSEQ 96-well plates, and each plate served as one replicate. For sorted subsets, 200 to 250 ng of genomic DNA, equivalent to 25,000 to 30,000 T cell genomes, went into each replicate PCR. The purified libraries were quantified using a Qubit 3.0 fluorometer, sized with a Bioanalyzer 2100, and then quantified again using the KAPA Library Quantification kit. Every immunoSEQ 96-well plate was sequenced on a dedicated single-read 150-cycle Illumina NextSeq 550 flow cell. Per the source publication's procedure: The immunoSEQ output contained only junctional sequences without quality scores, so filtering could not match that applied to full-length reads. Sequences were annotated with PyIR, a Python wrapper for IgBLAST v1.9, and V/J genes and CDR3 were assigned using IMGT germline references. Reads were filtered out if the reads had weak V/J assignments (E-value above 1e-6), no CDR3, stop codons, out-of-frame junctions, or ambiguous translated residues. V3J clonotypes were defined as sequences sharing the same inferred V gene, J gene, and CDR3 amino acid sequence. The percentage overlap between two repertoires was calculated by dividing the number of shared unique clonotypes by the size of the smaller repertoire. Repertoire richness was assessed with RTK rarefaction, the Chao1 estimator, and Recon v2.1 estimates of unobserved clonotypes. Generation probabilities were computed with OLGA for all TCRbeta clonotypes obtained by the gDNA method from several donors. The table was pulled from immuneACCESS by TCRdb, which kept in-frame rearrangements only. Such tables lose some clones; where checked, under half of the loss comes from unresolved V genes, and the rest has no known cause. The DNA gave D and trimming, while V, J and clone size come from that table. Within this sample are a few million clones, with around 94% of them counted one time only. Of the sample, around 0.14% falls within the top ten clones.

The donors were healthy, HIV-negative adults who had no recently reported acute infections or vaccinations. Every donor was a Caucasian adult residing in Nashville, Tennessee, USA. CD4+ T cells were enriched by magnetic negative selection; naive cells were then positively selected on CD45RA, and the negative fraction formed the memory subset. Blood was collected by leukapheresis, and PBMCs were isolated by Ficoll-Histopaque density gradient centrifugation and then cryopreserved in liquid nitrogen vapor phase. Analytical flow cytometry was used to check the purity and quantity of each magnetically sorted T cell population. Each sorted fraction had its genomic DNA isolated and then quantified by UV absorbance on a Nanodrop 2000c.

The receptor's source is a man aged 18 to 29 in good health. Recombination connected TRBV29-1 to TRBJ1-1; the D gene is perhaps TRBD1, from 6 matching bases. The sample comprised naive CD4+ T cells sorted from blood. Read against the paper, the sample's cell subset or site label means: CD45RA+ positively selected. The bases read TGCAGCGTTGAAGGGCAACAGGGAGCTGAAGCTTTCTTT. Its translation is CSVEGQQGAEAFF.